This T cell receptor (beta chain) was documented in a study of radiotherapy plus CTLA-4 blockade in lung cancer. The method was immunoSEQ multiplex PCR; TCRdb's version includes in-frame clones alone and lacks a portion of them. The sample shows over 75,000 clones, about 80% of them seen only once. The CDR3 length is 11 residues. The V gene lost 1 base and the J gene lost 12 bases, with 7 bases spanning the gap. Germline CDR1 and CDR2: SGHVS and FNYEAQ. The receptor was derived from a human donor with non-small cell lung cancer who had stable disease on radiotherapy plus ipilimumab. The sample here was peripheral blood, taken from a patient treated with radiotherapy plus ipilimumab. J is TRBJ2-1 and V is TRBV7-6; D could derive from TRBD1 or TRBD2 (6 bases each). The CDR3 sequence is CASSLGGAQFF. The DNA for the CDR3 is TGTGCCAGCAGCTTAGGGGGGGCGCAGTTCTTC. Complete variable domain (other parts from reference TRBV7-6 and TRBJ2-1): GAGVSQSPRYKVTKRGQDVALRCDPISGHVSLYWYRQALGQGPEFLTYFNYEAQQDKSGLPNDRFSAERPEGSISTLTIQRTEQRDSAMYRCASSLGGAQFFGPGTRLTVL.